This TCR beta chain was documented in a study of T cells after yellow fever vaccination. Per germline, CDR1 MNHEY and CDR2 SVGAGI. CDR3 length: 14 residues. Between the trimmed V and J ends, which lost 8 bases and 1 base, there was a span of 14 bases. Each CDR3 protein gets one entry after TCRdb re-called the 5' RACE reads with MiXCR. The sample shows approximately 300,000 distinct CDR3 sequences, about 10% of them seen only once. This clonotype has just a few counts. This TCR came from a man aged 18 to 35 who received the YFV17D yellow fever vaccine. The input for sequencing was CD4+ T cells sorted from PBMCs, taken 45 days after the yellow fever booster vaccination. The chain links TRBV6-5 to TRBJ1-1; D possibly corresponds to TRBD1 (5 bases). The CDR3 protein is CASGRERANTEAFF. In nucleotides, the CDR3 is TGTGCCAGCGGCAGGGAGCGGGCGAACACTGAAGCTTTCTTT.